The rows below give T cell receptor beta chains drawn from one sample of a study of blood T cells in healthy people across ages. TCRdb called the 5' RACE reads again in MiXCR, with one record for every CDR3 protein. The sample carries about 1,500,000 distinct CDR3 sequences, 35% to 45% recorded once. Sequenced sample: blood. These receptors all come from a woman under 30 in good health. Each CDR3 is given without its conserved first and last residue. The order of the fields is clone size, V gene, J gene, CDR3 protein. Size is stated for part of the rows, as once, few or many counts, or as a class when the clone is expanded.

clone_size: -
v_call: TRBV6-5
j_call: TRBJ1-2
cdr3_aa: ASRQGVFGGYT

clone_size: few
v_call: TRBV3-1
j_call: TRBJ1-4
cdr3_aa: ASSHFEYWGEKLF

clone_size: -
v_call: TRBV12-3/TRBV12-4
j_call: TRBJ2-3
cdr3_aa: ASSTESSTDTQY

clone_size: many
v_call: TRBV7-6
j_call: TRBJ1-2
cdr3_aa: ASSPGITGQGYGYT

clone_size: few
v_call: TRBV6-1
j_call: TRBJ2-3
cdr3_aa: ASSERRTGGTDTQY

clone_size: many
v_call: TRBV6-5
j_call: TRBJ2-3
cdr3_aa: ATRPGLAAITQY

clone_size: -
v_call: TRBV19
j_call: TRBJ2-1
cdr3_aa: ASSPGTSRQGGNEQF

clone_size: few
v_call: TRBV6-5
j_call: TRBJ2-7
cdr3_aa: ASSYQPGLAGIYEQY

clone_size: few
v_call: TRBV20-1
j_call: TRBJ1-1
cdr3_aa: SAIGRVWGTEAF

clone_size: few
v_call: TRBV11-2
j_call: TRBJ2-1
cdr3_aa: ASSLGGPEQF

clone_size: -
v_call: TRBV27
j_call: TRBJ2-5
cdr3_aa: ASSLLGGPEETQY

clone_size: few
v_call: TRBV20-1
j_call: TRBJ2-4
cdr3_aa: SARGTGDPQY